This T cell receptor beta chain was identified during a study of control samples from healthy donors and cancer patients. Germline V lookup: CDR1 MNHEY, CDR2 SVGEGT. V lost 6 bases to trimming and J lost 5 bases, with 11 bases between them. The CDR3 consists of 14 residues. Assay used: immunoSEQ multiplex PCR; TCRdb lists only in-frame clones, some missing. The sample yields 65,000 to 85,000 clones, more than 75% seen once. This clone appeared once. The chain employs TRBV6-2 or TRBV6-3 and TRBJ2-6; D may be TRBD1 (5 bases). The specimen sequenced was PBMCs. The receptor comes from a woman aged 45 to 65 with head and neck cancer. The CDR3 bases are TGTGCCAGCAGCGACAGTTTATGGGCCAACGTCCTGACTTTC. It encodes CASSDSLWANVLTF.